These 21 T cell receptor beta chains came from one sample sequenced in a study of Ad26.COV2.S vaccination and SARS-CoV-2 variants. The treatment denotes: around 19 received Ad26.COV2.S at low or high dose, single or two shots; about 5 received placebo; per-sample allocation not given. The samples date from day 63 after the first vaccine or placebo injection. TCRdb keeps only in-frame clones here, not all; method: immunoSEQ multiplex PCR. This table holds about 370,000 clones, 75% to 90% found once. Sequencing was performed on peripheral blood, taken in a trial of Ad26.COV2.S vaccine versus placebo. The origin of the receptors is a person aged 18-65 years who received the Ad26.COV2.S COVID-19 vaccine or a placebo.

This chain joins TRBV12-5 and TRBJ2-1, with a weak D call TRBD2 (5 bases). The germline V gene encodes CDR1 LGHNT and CDR2 FRNRAP. The ends were cut back, 2 bases at V and 4 bases at J, with 12 bases in the middle. This CDR3 spans 15 amino acids. CDR3 protein: CASGLQVPGYNEQFF. The CDR3 DNA reads as TGTGCTAGTGGTTTGCAGGTCCCGGGGTACAATGAGCAGTTCTTC.

In this sample, this clone turned up a few times. The genes are TRBV20-1 and TRBJ1-4; D not resolved. The CDR3 loop spans 14 amino acids. CDR1 and CDR2 (germline): DFQATT, SNEGSKA (reference sequence). V was pared by 3 bases and J by 2 bases, with 10 bases between. The CDR3 loop reads CSASTRGTNEKLFF. The CDR3 DNA reads TGCAGTGCTAGTACTCGTGGGACTAATGAAAAACTGTTTTTT.

The V call is TRBV6-5, the J call TRBJ1-4; tentative D call: TRBD1 (5 bases). Germline-derived CDR1 and CDR2 are MNHEY and SVGAGI. The CDR3 consists of 14 residues. The germline V and J ends were trimmed by 4 bases and 8 bases, with 14 bases remaining between them. In DNA form, the CDR3 reads TGTGCCAGCAGTTCCGGGACCAGCCCGGAAAAACTGTTTTTT. Its protein product is CASSSGTSPEKLFF.

The rearrangement joins TRBV6-2 or TRBV6-3 to TRBJ2-7; D possibly corresponds to TRBD1 (6 bases). Germline-derived CDR1 and CDR2 are MNHEY and SVGEGT. Trimming removed 3 bases from V and 1 base from J, with 19 bases in between. There are 17 residues in the CDR3. CDR3 sequence (DNA): TGTGCCAGCAGTTATCCGACCCTTCGGCAGGGGTCCTACGAGCAGTACTTC. Encoded protein: CASSYPTLRQGSYEQYF.

The gene calls are TRBV10-3 and TRBJ1-1, with D possibly matching TRBD1 (5 bases). The V end lost 7 bases, the J end lost 4 bases, and 25 bases lay between the germline ends. The CDR3 extends over 17 amino acids. Germline assignment: CDR1 ENHRY and CDR2 SYGVKD. This CDR3 is CAITVSAGRVSGTEAFF. In DNA, the CDR3 is TGTGCCATCACGGTGTCGGCAGGGAGAGTTTCGGGCACTGAAGCTTTCTTT.

The rearrangement joins TRBV6-5 to TRBJ2-2; 11 nucleotides match TRBD2. The CDR3 is made up of 14 amino acids. V lost 4 bases and J lost 6; bases outside the gene matches: 1. Germline CDR1 is MNHEY and CDR2 is SVGAGI. The CDR3 is CASSWTSGPGELFF. The CDR3 region has the DNA TGTGCCAGCAGTTGGACTAGCGGGCCCGGGGAGCTGTTTTTT.

This rearrangement joins TRBV6-5 to TRBJ2-1; unclear D gene. CDR1 and CDR2 from the germline V gene are MNHEY and SVGAGI. The V gene lost 10 bases and the J gene lost 10 bases, with 20 bases spanning the gap. The CDR3 is 13 residues long. CDR3 region: CATGQRKTREQFF. DNA of the CDR3: TGTGCCACCGGCCAACGGAAAACCAGAGAGCAGTTCTTC.

The chain carries TRBV7-9 and TRBJ1-1; D remains unclear. Germline assignment: CDR1 SEHNR and CDR2 FQNEAQ (reference sequence). The V end was cut by 1 base, the J end by 5 bases, with 8 bases between. The CDR3 runs 13 residues. CDR3 sequence: CASSLDSETEAFF. CDR3 nucleotides: TGTGCCAGCAGCTTAGACAGTGAGACTGAAGCTTTCTTT. Together with reference TRBV7-9 and TRBJ1-1, the CDR3 gives the full variable domain: DTGVSQNPRHKITKRGQNVTFRCDPISEHNRLYWYRQTLGQGPEFLTYFQNEAQLEKSRLLSDRFSAERPKGSFSTLEIQRTEQGDSAMYLCASSLDSETEAFFGQGTRLTVV.

This clone was observed a handful of times. This chain uses TRBV11-3 with TRBJ1-2; 9 nucleotides agree with TRBD1. Germline V gives CDR1 SGHNT, CDR2 YENEEA. Trimming took 4 bases from V and 8 from J; bases not matched to a gene: 5. The CDR3 extends over 13 amino acids. The DNA of the CDR3 is TGTGCCAGCAGCTCGGACAGGGGAGGAGGCTACACCTTC. Protein sequence: CASSSDRGGGYTF.

The chain combines TRBV5-5 with TRBJ1-3; D call uncertain. This CDR3 has 13 residues. In germline, CDR1 is SGHKS, CDR2 YYEKEE (reference sequence). V was clipped by 6 bases and J by 0 bases, with 7 bases between them. The CDR3 here is CASTTGSGNTIYF. DNA for the CDR3: TGTGCCAGCACGACCGGCTCTGGAAACACCATATATTTT.

The chain employs TRBV5-1 and TRBJ1-4; 7 bases are a match to TRBD1. Unmatched junction bases numbered 6, after V lost 4 bases and J lost 0 bases. This CDR3 contains 16 residues. The germline CDR1 and CDR2 sequences are SGHRS and YFSETQ. The CDR3 is CASSALGTATNEKLFF. The CDR3 region has the DNA TGCGCCAGCAGCGCCCTCGGGACAGCAACTAATGAAAAACTGTTTTTT.

The chain carries TRBV6-5 and TRBJ2-4; 9 bases map to TRBD2. In germline, CDR1 is MNHEY, CDR2 SVGAGI. The CDR3 is 13 amino acids. V trimming: 8 bases; J trimming: 2 bases; junction bases outside the gene matches: 1. CDR3 DNA sequence: TGTGCCAGCGGACTAGCGTCCAAAAACATTCAGTACTTC. Residues: CASGLASKNIQYF.

The rearrangement uses TRBV10-1 and TRBJ1-1; 9 bases align to TRBD1. This CDR3 comprises 13 residues. The V gene end was trimmed by 6 bases and the J gene end by 8 bases; junction bases not matched to a gene: 7. The V gene's germline CDR1 is WNHNN and CDR2 SYGVQD (reference sequence). In nucleotides, the CDR3 is TGCGCCAGCAGACTGGACAGGGGATCCGAAGCTTTCTTT. Its protein is CASRLDRGSEAFF.

The V call is TRBV6-5, the J call TRBJ2-7; no clear D. The CDR3 has 16 residues. The V end was cut by 0 bases, the J end by 4 bases, with 16 bases between. Germline lookup yields CDR1 MNHEY and CDR2 SVGAGI. The CDR3 bases are TGTGCCAGCAGTTACTCCTCTCCGGCTGGAGCTTACGAGCAGTACTTC. Amino acid sequence: CASSYSSPAGAYEQYF.

The chain couples TRBV7-3 to TRBJ2-3, with D possibly matching TRBD2 (6 bases). This CDR3 region has 15 residues. Germline V gene data show CDR1 as SGHTA and CDR2 as FQGTGA. V lost 3 bases, J lost 4 bases, and 14 bases lay in between. The CDR3 protein is CASSLVGGTADTQYF. In DNA form, the CDR3 reads TGTGCCAGCAGCTTGGTAGGCGGGACGGCAGATACGCAGTATTTT.

This sequence joins TRBV28 and TRBJ1-4; D is unclear. CDR1 and CDR2 (germline): MDHEN, SYDVKM. The CDR3 is made up of 12 amino acids. V lost 6 bases and J lost 5, with 7 bases in between. CDR3 loop: CASRISNEKLFF. Written as DNA, the CDR3 is TGTGCCAGCAGGATCAGCAATGAAAAACTGTTTTTT.

The gene calls are TRBV15 and TRBJ1-4; D may be TRBD1 (5 bases). This CDR3 contains 15 residues. Germline V gene lookup returns CDR1 LNHNV and CDR2 YYDKDF (reference sequence). V lost 7 bases and J lost 0, with 12 bases in between. DNA for the CDR3: TGTGCCACCACAAGACAGACCACAACTAATGAAAAACTGTTTTTT. As protein: CATTRQTTTNEKLFF. The complete variable domain, with remaining parts taken from reference TRBV15 and TRBJ1-4, reads DAMVIQNPRYQVTQFGKPVTLSCSQTLNHNVMYWYQQKSSQAPKLLFHYYDKDFNNEADTPDNFQSRRPNTSFCFLDIRSPGLGDTAMYLCATTRQTTTNEKLFFGSGTQLSVL.

V and J are TRBV4-1 and TRBJ2-2, with a tentative D call TRBD1 (5 bases). V lost 6 bases and J lost 0, with 5 bases in between. Germline CDR1 MGHRA, CDR2 YSYEKL. The CDR3 contains 13 residues. The CDR3: CASRTANTGELFF. As DNA, the CDR3 is TGCGCCAGCAGGACAGCGAACACCGGGGAGCTGTTTTTT.

This chain links TRBV5-4 with TRBJ2-1, with 8 bases lining up with TRBD2. With 5 bases clipped from V and 4 bases from J, the junction kept 11 bases outside the gene matches. This CDR3 spans 16 amino acids. In germline, CDR1 is SGHNT, CDR2 YYREEE (reference sequence). The CDR3 region is CASSFLKSGRYNEQFF. The CDR3 DNA reads as TGTGCCAGCAGTTTTCTCAAGAGCGGGAGATACAATGAGCAGTTCTTC.

The V call is TRBV15, the J call TRBJ1-1; D is ambiguous. V lost 0 bases to trimming and J lost 5 bases, with 19 bases between them. This CDR3 has 17 residues. From germline, CDR1 is LNHNV and CDR2 YYDKDF (reference sequence). The CDR3, as DNA: TGTGCCACCAGCAGAGATTCCGCGCTTGGGGAACAAACTGAAGCTTTCTTT. Protein sequence: CATSRDSALGEQTEAFF.

V and J are TRBV5-4 and TRBJ2-1, with TRBD2 matching over 13 bases. Looked up from germline, CDR1 is SGHNT and CDR2 is YYREEE (reference sequence). The CDR3 contains 15 residues. The trim removed 3 bases at V and 6 bases at J, leaving 3 bases unmatched. CDR3 bases: TGTGCCAGCAGCTGGGGACTAGCGGGGTTCAATGAGCAGTTCTTC. This gives the protein CASSWGLAGFNEQFF.